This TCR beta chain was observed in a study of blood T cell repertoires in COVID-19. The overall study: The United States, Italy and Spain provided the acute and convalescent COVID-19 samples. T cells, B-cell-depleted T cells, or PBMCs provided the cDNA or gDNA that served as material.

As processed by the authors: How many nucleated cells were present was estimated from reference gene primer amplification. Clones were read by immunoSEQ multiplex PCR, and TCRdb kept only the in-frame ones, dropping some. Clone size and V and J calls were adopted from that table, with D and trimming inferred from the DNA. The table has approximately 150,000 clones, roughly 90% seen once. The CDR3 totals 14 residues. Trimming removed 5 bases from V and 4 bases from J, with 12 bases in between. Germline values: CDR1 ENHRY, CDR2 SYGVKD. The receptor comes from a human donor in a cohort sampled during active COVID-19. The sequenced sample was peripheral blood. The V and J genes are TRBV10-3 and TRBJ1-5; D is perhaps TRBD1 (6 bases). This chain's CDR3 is CAISKTGRNQPQHF. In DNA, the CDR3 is TGTGCCATCAGTAAGACAGGAAGAAATCAGCCCCAGCATTTT.